These 10 T cell receptor beta chains were sequenced from one sample in a study of CD8 T cells in Susac syndrome. Reverse transcription used roughly 0.45 to 1 ug RNA and random hexamers. Each CDR3 protein is one row after TCRdb ran MiXCR on the immunoSEQ multiplex PCR reads. The data show around 130,000 distinct CDR3 sequences, just over 95% seen once. Sequencing was done on a sample of CD4+ T cells from PBMCs. These TCRs come from a human donor with Susac syndrome.

The rearrangement links TRBV7-9 to TRBJ2-7; TRBD2 might be the D (6 bases). Between the trimmed V and J ends, which lost 5 bases and 7 bases, there was a span of 18 bases. Germline assignment: CDR1 SEHNR and CDR2 FQNEAQ (reference sequence). This CDR3 comprises 14 residues. This CDR3 is CASSRRDWLGEQYF. CDR3 DNA: TGTGCCAGCAGCCGGAGGGACTGGCTGGGGGAGCAGTACTTC.

The chain recombines TRBV19 with TRBJ1-5; TRBD1 might be the D (6 bases). Trimming removed 8 bases at V and 2 bases at J, with 10 bases between. The CDR3 is made up of 13 amino acids. Germline lookup yields CDR1 LNHDA and CDR2 SQIVND (reference sequence). The CDR3 loop reads CASQGHGNQPQHF. The CDR3 DNA reads as TGTGCCAGTCAGGGACACGGCAATCAGCCCCAGCATTTT.

This rearrangement joins TRBV28 to TRBJ1-2, with D perhaps matching TRBD1 (5 bases). In germline, CDR1 is MDHEN, CDR2 SYDVKM. V was cut by 6 bases and J by 8 bases, with 16 bases left in between. The length of the CDR3 is 13 residues. The CDR3 region is CASSGAPLGGYTF. The CDR3 coding sequence is TGTGCCAGCAGCGGGGCCCCCCTGGGGGGCTACACCTTC.

The rearrangement joins TRBV11-1 to TRBJ2-2, with a weak D call TRBD2 (6 bases). V lost 2 bases and J 1 base, leaving 8 bases between the germline ends. CDR1 is SGHAT and CDR2 is FQDESV in the germline V gene (reference sequence). The CDR3 loop spans 15 amino acids. The CDR3 DNA follows: TGTGCCAGCAGCTTACAGCGGGTGAACACCGGGGAGCTGTTTTTT. This codes for CASSLQRVNTGELFF.

The chain couples TRBV20-1 to TRBJ2-6; 9 nucleotides line up with TRBD1. In germline, CDR1 is DFQATT, CDR2 SNEGSKA (reference sequence). V shed 5 bases, J shed 2 bases, and the junction held 1 base outside the gene matches. The CDR3 extends over 14 amino acids. CDR3 in DNA: TGCAGTGCTCGACAGGGGGCTGGGGCCAACGTCCTGACTTTC. Translated, it gives CSARQGAGANVLTF.

CDR3 sequence reads: CASTRLAALYSTDTQYF. The CDR3 DNA follows: TGTGCCAGCACCCGACTAGCGGCACTTTATAGCACAGATACGCAGTATTTT. The gene calls are TRBV12-3 or TRBV12-4 and TRBJ2-3; 9 positions match TRBD2. The trim removed 7 bases at V and 0 bases at J, leaving 11 bases unmatched. The CDR3 spans 17 residues.

V usage is TRBV4-1 and J usage is TRBJ2-3, with D unresolved. This CDR3 region has 13 residues. V shed 1 base and J shed 4 bases, with 6 bases lying between them. Looked up from germline, CDR1 is MGHRA and CDR2 is YSYEKL. This CDR3 is CASSQASADTQYF. CDR3 in DNA: TGCGCCAGCAGCCAAGCCTCGGCAGATACGCAGTATTTT.

This clonotype was seen a handful of times. CDR3 region: CAWSWFGGRTEAFF. The CDR3 coding sequence is TGTGCCTGGAGTTGGTTTGGGGGCAGGACTGAAGCTTTCTTT. The rearrangement joins TRBV30 to TRBJ1-1; D possibly corresponds to TRBD1 (6 bases). Trimming stripped 2 bases from V and 5 bases from J, with 15 bases between. The germline CDR1 and CDR2 sequences are GTSNPN and SVGIG (reference sequence). This CDR3 contains 14 residues.

The CDR3 DNA reads as TGTGCCAGTAGTTCCAGGGGCGGAGGCTACACCTTC. Translation gives CASSSRGGGYTF. The rearrangement uses TRBV19 and TRBJ1-2; D may be TRBD1 (6 bases). Germline V gene sequence: CDR1 LNHDA, CDR2 SQIVND (reference sequence). Trimming shortened V by 5 bases and J by 8 bases, and 12 bases separated the two germline ends. This CDR3 has 12 amino acids.

The genes are TRBV20-1 and TRBJ2-7; possibly TRBD2 for D (5 bases). This CDR3 contains 12 residues. Trimming took 4 bases from V and 5 from J, leaving 12 bases between them. Germline V gene data show CDR1 as DFQATT and CDR2 as SNEGSKA (reference sequence). The CDR3: CSATDIGDEQYF. CDR3 bases: TGCAGTGCTACAGACATCGGGGACGAGCAGTACTTC.